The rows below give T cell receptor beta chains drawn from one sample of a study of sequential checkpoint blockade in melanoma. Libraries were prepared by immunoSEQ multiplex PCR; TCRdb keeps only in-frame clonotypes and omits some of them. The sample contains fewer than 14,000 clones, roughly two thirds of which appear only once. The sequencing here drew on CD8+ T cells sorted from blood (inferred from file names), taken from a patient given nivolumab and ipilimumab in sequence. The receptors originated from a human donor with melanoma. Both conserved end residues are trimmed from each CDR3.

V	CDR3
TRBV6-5	ASSYSGQGLQETQY
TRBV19	ASSTDRDSYEQY
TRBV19	ASSIAGGRQPQH
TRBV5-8	ASSFQGQGPDTQY
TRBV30	AWSHPAGHTYEQY
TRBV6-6	ASSPTVQGPTF
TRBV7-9	ASSSGTSVI
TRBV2	ASKGGWGYGYT
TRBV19	ASSSSRDRPDTQY
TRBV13	ASSSPRGGIYEQY
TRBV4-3	ASSQDLKSSYEQY
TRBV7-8	ASSYRGRDEQY
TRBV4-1	ASSRNRGMNGYT
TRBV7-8	ASSLAGGQGSNEQF
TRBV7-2	ASSLGQVTEQY
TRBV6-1	ASSVRGIWDEQF
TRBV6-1	ASSVRDYPYEQY
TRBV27	ASSPGPGQVTDTQY
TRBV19	ATGQGVYEQY
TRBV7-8	ASSVLYEQY
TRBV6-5	ASSYSRDRGYEQY
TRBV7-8	ASSLTTGSNEKLF
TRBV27	ASSVQGYNEQF
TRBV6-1	ASKPGQDVYEQY
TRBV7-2	ASSLVLGQGNSPLH
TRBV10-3	AISETRSYEQY
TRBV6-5	ASSEDRGPETQY
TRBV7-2	ASSIASGSYLGELF
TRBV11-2	ASSLVGTGVEQY
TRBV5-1	ASSLDRGPLEAF
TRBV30	AWSVGGENQPQH
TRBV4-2	ASSPSWTSGEEQF
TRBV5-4	ASRDWGQGAFGYT
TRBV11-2	ASSLMPGVSYEQY
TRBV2	ASSEGRGETQY
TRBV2	ASSVGVYTEAF
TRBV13	ASSSSDRAHEQY
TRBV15	ATSTTPLAANTGELF
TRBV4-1	ASNPDYFDLNTDTQY
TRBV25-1	ASSPKEGQGQETQY
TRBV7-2	ASSLASAANQYEQY
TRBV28	ASSTWTSSYNEQF
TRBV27	ASSRPGQGYHEQY
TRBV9	ASSVARGDHNEQF
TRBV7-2	ASSLGPIPPYEQY
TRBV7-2	ASSPRQGGYNEQF
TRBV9	ASNSAPTGARGTQY
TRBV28	ASRPIISNQPQH
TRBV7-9	ASSPRLGQVVGELF
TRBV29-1	SQGGRGYLYEQF
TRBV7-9	ASSPDRGRFEQF
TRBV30	AWSDRPNTGELF
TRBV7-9	ASSSGRSYGYT
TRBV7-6	ASSLTTNGGTGELF
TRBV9	ASSITHSSYEQY